The 27 T cell receptor beta chains presented below share a single source sample, sequenced in a study of cytomegalovirus exposure and HLA in healthy donors. PCR primers comprised 60 Vbeta and 13 Jbeta primers. TCRdb keeps only in-frame clones here, not all; method: immunoSEQ multiplex PCR. The sample has roughly 150,000 clones, roughly 72% seen once. Sequencing input: PBMCs. The receptors originated from a man aged 40-49 years in good health and CMV-seronegative.

The genes are TRBV28 and TRBJ1-5; D uncertain. Germline V gene data show CDR1 as MDHEN and CDR2 as SYDVKM. The CDR3 extends over 12 amino acids. The V and J ends lost 7 bases and 0 bases respectively, with 4 bases between them. The CDR3 bases are TGTGCCAGCACAGATAGCAATCAGCCCCAGCATTTT. This gives the protein CASTDSNQPQHF.

This sequence joins TRBV6-1 and TRBJ1-2; D remains unclear. V was pared by 0 bases and J by 5 bases, with 4 bases between. The CDR3 runs 12 residues. Germline V lookup: CDR1 MNHNS, CDR2 SASEGT. The CDR3 loop reads CASSEARYGYTF. The CDR3 bases are TGTGCCAGCAGTGAAGCGCGGTATGGCTACACCTTC.

The chain links TRBV7-9 to TRBJ2-7; 8 bases fit TRBD1. CDR1 SEHNR and CDR2 FQNEAQ come from the germline V gene (reference sequence). This CDR3 has 15 amino acids. The J segment lost 3 bases and the V segment lost 4 bases, leaving 8 bases of the junction unmatched. DNA of the CDR3: TGTGCCAGCAGCTCCCCGGGACAGGTAGGCTACGAGCAGTACTTC. Protein product: CASSSPGQVGYEQYF. Complete variable domain (other parts from reference TRBV7-9 and TRBJ2-7): DTGVSQNPRHKITKRGQNVTFRCDPISEHNRLYWYRQTLGQGPEFLTYFQNEAQLEKSRLLSDRFSAERPKGSFSTLEIQRTEQGDSAMYLCASSSPGQVGYEQYFGPGTRLTVT.

The chain carries TRBV14 and TRBJ2-3; tentative D call: TRBD1 (6 bases). Germline values: CDR1 SGHDN, CDR2 FVKESK. Between the trimmed V and J ends, which lost 1 base and 4 bases, there was a span of 12 bases. CDR3 length: 15 residues. CDR3 nucleotide sequence: TGTGCCAGCAGCCAAGTGGGACACCGGGCAGATACGCAGTATTTT. Translated: CASSQVGHRADTQYF. Complete variable domain (other parts from reference TRBV14 and TRBJ2-3): EAGVTQFPSHSVIEKGQTVTLRCDPISGHDNLYWYRRVMGKEIKFLLHFVKESKQDESGMPNNRFLAERTGGTYSTLKVQPAELEDSGVYFCASSQVGHRADTQYFGPGTRLTVL.

The genes are TRBV2 and TRBJ1-1; 9 bases fit TRBD1. After removal of 6 bases from V and 8 bases from J, the junction contained 13 bases not matched to a gene. The CDR3 runs to 15 residues. Germline CDR1 reads SNHLY; CDR2 reads FYNNEI. The CDR3 DNA reads TGTGCCAGCAGCAATAAACTATTCGGGACAGGGGAAGCTTTCTTT. Its protein is CASSNKLFGTGEAFF.

The chain joins TRBV7-2 to TRBJ2-7, with D maybe TRBD2 (5 bases). The CDR3 sequence is 17 residues long. The V gene lost 5 bases and the J gene lost 3 bases, with 23 bases spanning the gap. From germline, CDR1 is SGHTA and CDR2 FQGNSA. CDR3 DNA sequence: TGTGCCAGCAGCCCTCAGCCAAGCGGAGGCCCCTACTACGAGCAGTACGTC. Its translation: CASSPQPSGGPYYEQYV.

The chain recombines TRBV7-6 with TRBJ1-5; unclear D gene. V dropped 5 bases and J dropped 8 bases, with 16 bases sitting between them. The germline gives CDR1 SGHVS, CDR2 FNYEAQ. This CDR3 has 14 residues. The chain's CDR3 is CASSPGSRVEPQHF. DNA of the CDR3: TGTGCCAGCAGCCCGGGTAGCCGAGTGGAGCCCCAGCATTTT.

This chain uses TRBV5-4 with TRBJ2-7; 8 bases are a match to TRBD1. The CDR3 is 13 residues long. CDR1 SGHNT and CDR2 YYREEE come from the germline V gene (reference sequence). Trimming at V came to 1 base and at J to 6 bases, leaving 3 bases not matched to a gene. The CDR3 reads CASSLQTGAEQYF. CDR3 nucleotides: TGTGCCAGCAGCTTGCAGACAGGGGCCGAGCAGTACTTC. The full variable domain, its missing parts supplied by reference TRBV5-4 and TRBJ2-7, is ETGVTQSPTHLIKTRGQQVTLRCSSQSGHNTVSWYQQALGQGPQFIFQYYREEENGRGNFPPRFSGLQFPNYSSELNVNALELDDSALYLCASSLQTGAEQYFGPGTRLTVT.

The chain joins TRBV15 to TRBJ2-1; D is perhaps TRBD1 (5 bases). Trimming stripped 0 bases from V and 13 bases from J, with 10 bases between. The germline gives CDR1 LNHNV, CDR2 YYDKDF (reference sequence). This CDR3 has 12 amino acids. CDR3 sequence reads: CATSRETASQFF. Here the CDR3 DNA reads TGTGCCACCAGCAGAGAGACAGCCTCCCAGTTCTTC.

The CDR3 coding sequence is TGTGCCAGCAGCTTAGCGTATGTGGGAGAAGACGATGAGCAGTTCTTC. It encodes CASSLAYVGEDDEQFF. The chain joins TRBV7-9 to TRBJ2-1; maybe TRBD2 (5 bases). The germline V and J ends were trimmed by 0 bases and 8 bases, with 17 bases remaining between them. CDR3 length equals 16 residues. CDR1 is SEHNR, CDR2 FQNEAQ, per germline (reference sequence).

This rearrangement joins TRBV5-8 to TRBJ2-5, with TRBD2 identical over 8 bases. TRBJ2-7 explains the end of the DNA better; the J call may be wrong. The CDR3 contains 15 residues. In germline, CDR1 is SGHTS, CDR2 YDEGEE. The CDR3 region has the DNA TGTGCCAGCAGCTTCAGCAGCGGGAGTCTCTACGAGCAGTACTTC. This codes for CASSFSSGSLYEQYF.

The count of this clone is one. The chain is built from TRBV27 and TRBJ2-7; 9 bases match TRBD1. This CDR3 contains 15 residues. V trimming: 5 bases; J trimming: 2 bases; junction bases outside the gene matches: 7. Germline-derived CDR1 and CDR2 are MNHEY and SMNVEV (reference sequence). The CDR3 reads CASSSGTGTPYEQYF. CDR3 coding DNA: TGTGCCAGCAGTAGCGGGACAGGGACCCCCTACGAGCAGTACTTC.

The chain joins TRBV5-1 to TRBJ2-5, with 9 bases fitting TRBD2. V was pared by 1 base and J by 2 bases, with 3 bases of the junction left unmatched. The CDR3 consists of 15 residues. CDR1 SGHRS and CDR2 YFSETQ come from the germline V gene. CDR3 protein: CASSLSLAGQETQYF. The DNA of the CDR3 is TGCGCCAGCAGCTTGTCGCTAGCGGGACAAGAGACCCAGTACTTC.

The chain links TRBV30 to TRBJ2-3, with 7 bases identical to TRBD2. V lost 0 bases, J lost 2 bases, and 5 bases stayed unmatched. Germline V gene data show CDR1 as GTSNPN and CDR2 as SVGIG (reference sequence). The CDR3 consists of 15 residues. The chain's CDR3 is CAWSVGLAATDTQYF. CDR3 sequence (DNA): TGTGCCTGGAGTGTAGGCCTAGCGGCCACAGATACGCAGTATTTT.

The gene calls are TRBV11-2 and TRBJ1-2; D is unresolved. The CDR3 runs to 12 residues. Germline CDR1 and CDR2: SGHAT and FQNNGV. With 1 base removed from V and 5 bases from J, the gap between germline ends came to 5 bases. As DNA, the CDR3 is TGTGCCAGCAGCTTAGTCGAGTATGGCTACACCTTC. Protein product: CASSLVEYGYTF. The full variable domain, completed using reference TRBV11-2 and TRBJ1-2, is EAGVAQSPRYKIIEKRQSVAFWCNPISGHATLYWYQQILGQGPKLLIQFQNNGVVDDSQLPKDRFSAERLKGVDSTLKIQPAKLEDSAVYLCASSLVEYGYTFGSGTRLTVV.

This clone has a handful of counts. The genes are TRBV2 and TRBJ2-1; maybe TRBD2 (6 bases). From germline, CDR1 is SNHLY and CDR2 FYNNEI. The CDR3 totals 15 residues. V lost 1 base and J 2 bases, leaving 9 bases between the germline ends. The CDR3 sequence is CASSEGLEPYNEQFF. The CDR3 nucleotides read TGTGCCAGCAGTGAAGGACTAGAACCCTACAATGAGCAGTTCTTC. Full variable domain (missing parts from reference TRBV2 and TRBJ2-1): EPEVTQTPSHQVTQMGQEVILRCVPISNHLYFYWYRQILGQKVEFLVSFYNNEISEKSEIFDDQFSVERPDGSNFTLKIRSTKLEDSAMYFCASSEGLEPYNEQFFGPGTRLTVL.

This sequence joins TRBV15 and TRBJ2-1; possibly TRBD2 for D (6 bases). Germline V gives CDR1 LNHNV, CDR2 YYDKDF (reference sequence). Trimming removed 1 base at V and 4 bases at J, with 14 bases between. This CDR3 has 16 residues. CDR3 amino acids: CATSRVGGGRYNEQFF. CDR3 in DNA: TGTGCCACCAGCAGAGTAGGTGGAGGGAGGTACAATGAGCAGTTCTTC.

The genes are TRBV4-1 and TRBJ1-2; D is unclear. V was shortened by 0 bases and J by 0 bases, with 8 bases between the two germline ends. The CDR3 has 15 residues. Germline CDR1 is MGHRA and CDR2 is YSYEKL. The CDR3 bases are TGCGCCAGCAGCCAAGATCCAACTACTAACTATGGCTACACCTTC. Translating it yields CASSQDPTTNYGYTF.

This clone was seen once. The V call is TRBV5-1, the J call TRBJ1-6; 10 bases are a match to TRBD1. Germline V gene lookup returns CDR1 SGHRS and CDR2 YFSETQ. This CDR3 has 16 amino acids. The junction had 4 bases not matched to a gene; V was cut back by 0 bases and J by 7 bases. The CDR3 spells CASSLEGTGANSPLHF. In nucleotides, the CDR3 is TGCGCCAGCAGCTTGGAGGGGACAGGGGCGAATTCACCCCTCCACTTT.

The rearrangement uses TRBV5-5 and TRBJ2-5, with D uncertain. V was cut by 0 bases and J by 5 bases, with 8 bases left in between. Germline V gives CDR1 SGHKS, CDR2 YYEKEE (reference sequence). This CDR3 is 13 amino acids long. As DNA, the CDR3 is TGTGCCAGCAGCTTGGTCAGGATTGAGACCCAGTACTTC. This translates into CASSLVRIETQYF. The full variable domain, in which reference TRBV5-5 and TRBJ2-5 provide the parts outside the CDR3, is DAGVTQSPTHLIKTRGQQVTLRCSPISGHKSVSWYQQVLGQGPQFIFQYYEKEERGRGNFPDRFSARQFPNYSSELNVNALLLGDSALYLCASSLVRIETQYFGPGTRLLVL.

The V and J genes are TRBV19 and TRBJ2-2; 9 bases align to TRBD2. CDR3 length: 17 residues. The V segment lost 2 bases and the J segment 1 base; nucleotides outside the gene matches: 5. CDR1 and CDR2 from the germline V gene are LNHDA and SQIVND (reference sequence). CDR3 in DNA: TGTGCCAGTAGTATACGCCCAGCGGGAGGGAACACCGGGGAGCTGTTTTTT. Translated, it gives CASSIRPAGGNTGELFF.

The rearrangement uses TRBV15 and TRBJ2-2, with a possible D match to TRBD2 (6 bases). V was pared by 0 bases and J by 6 bases, with 17 bases between. Germline V gene data show CDR1 as LNHNV and CDR2 as YYDKDF (reference sequence). The CDR3 has 17 residues. The CDR3, as DNA: TGTGCCACCAGCAGAGATTCTGCAGGTCGGGGGTCCGGGGAGCTGTTTTTT. It translates to CATSRDSAGRGSGELFF.

In DNA, the CDR3 is TGTGCCAGCAGTTTCGACAGGGCAGATACGCAGTATTTT. It specifies CASSFDRADTQYF. This chain links TRBV27 with TRBJ2-3, with 7 bases aligning to TRBD1. Germline trimming cut 3 bases from V and 4 bases from J; bases unmatched to any gene: 1. Germline V gene sequence: CDR1 MNHEY, CDR2 SMNVEV (reference sequence). The CDR3 length is 13 residues.

Only one count was recorded for this clone. This rearrangement joins TRBV2 to TRBJ2-1, with 13 positions matching TRBD2. The CDR3 loop spans 19 amino acids. With 6 bases clipped from V and 2 bases from J, the junction kept 13 bases outside the gene matches. Germline V gene lookup returns CDR1 SNHLY and CDR2 FYNNEI. The CDR3 DNA reads as TGTGCCAGCAGGGGGGGCGGGGGACTAGCGGGAAGAGCCTACAATGAGCAGTTCTTC. Protein sequence: CASRGGGGLAGRAYNEQFF.

This clone was seen a few times. This chain joins TRBV7-9 and TRBJ1-1; tentative D call: TRBD1 (5 bases). There are 13 residues in the CDR3. Germline V gene lookup returns CDR1 SEHNR and CDR2 FQNEAQ (reference sequence). The ends were cut back, 3 bases at V and 0 bases at J, with 5 bases in the middle. The CDR3 is CASSLTVNTEAFF. CDR3 DNA sequence: TGTGCCAGCAGCTTGACAGTGAACACTGAAGCTTTCTTT.

The V and J genes are TRBV28 and TRBJ2-7, with 9 bases aligning to TRBD1. With V trimmed by 4 bases and J by 2 bases, 9 bases remained unmatched. Looked up from germline, CDR1 is MDHEN and CDR2 is SYDVKM. The CDR3 has 16 amino acids. The CDR3 nucleotides read TGTGCCAGCAGTTCGGGAGGACAGGGGCCGACCTACGAGCAGTACTTC. It encodes CASSSGGQGPTYEQYF.

This clone has only one observation. The CDR3 DNA follows: TGTGCCAGCAGTCCCCGACAGGGAATGTTGAGCAATCAGCCCCAGCATTTT. This sequence encodes CASSPRQGMLSNQPQHF. The rearrangement joins TRBV27 to TRBJ1-5, with 7 bases that match TRBD1. The CDR3 spans 17 residues. Germline-derived CDR1 and CDR2 are MNHEY and SMNVEV (reference sequence). J lost 1 base, V lost 5 bases, and 11 bases had no gene match.